This entry lists 5 T cell receptor beta chains sequenced from one sample in a study of T cells in localized non-small cell lung cancer. TCRdb keeps only in-frame clones here, not all; method: immunoSEQ multiplex PCR. This sample has 100,000 to 150,000 clones, with 89% found just once. This material consisted of peripheral blood, taken before any cancer treatment. The receptors shown here come from an older female donor with stage I lung adenocarcinoma.

The V call is TRBV29-1, the J call TRBJ1-2; D is undetermined. Germline V gene sequence: CDR1 SQVTM, CDR2 ANQGSEA. The CDR3 runs 13 residues. With 4 bases removed from V and 4 bases from J, the gap between germline ends came to 13 bases. CDR3 amino acids: CSVVEARFYGYTF. Written as DNA, the CDR3 is TGCAGCGTTGTGGAGGCGAGATTCTATGGCTACACCTTC.

The chain carries TRBV15 and TRBJ2-2; D is unresolved. Germline loops: CDR1 LNHNV, CDR2 YYDKDF (reference sequence). Trimming took 3 bases from V and 4 from J, leaving 9 bases between them. This CDR3 region has 14 residues. The DNA for the CDR3 is TGTGCCACCAGCAGCCAGGCTCGCACCGGGGAGCTGTTTTTT. Protein product: CATSSQARTGELFF.

The rearrangement links TRBV7-3 to TRBJ2-1; D possibly corresponds to TRBD2 (6 bases). The V gene lost 2 bases and the J gene lost 10 bases, with 12 bases spanning the gap. The CDR3 runs 13 residues. Germline CDR1 reads SGHTA; CDR2 reads FQGTGA. DNA of the CDR3: TGTGCCAGCAGCTTAGGGTTGGGGAGGGAGCAGTTCTTC. As protein: CASSLGLGREQFF.

The chain's CDR3 is CASSLSAAGYTF. Written as DNA, the CDR3 is TGTGCCAGCAGTTTATCCGCGGCTGGCTACACCTTC. The V gene is TRBV28, the J gene TRBJ1-2; D gene ambiguous. Germline values: CDR1 MDHEN, CDR2 SYDVKM. V gave up 1 base and J gave up 7 bases, with 7 bases separating them. The CDR3 is 12 amino acids.

This chain uses TRBV4-1 with TRBJ1-5; perhaps TRBD1 as D (5 bases). The CDR3 loop spans 13 amino acids. V lost 2 bases, J lost 7 bases, and 9 bases lay in between. Germline V gives CDR1 MGHRA, CDR2 YSYEKL. DNA of the CDR3: TGCGCCAGCAGCCAACAAGGGGCCCAGCCCCAGCATTTT. Its protein is CASSQQGAQPQHF.